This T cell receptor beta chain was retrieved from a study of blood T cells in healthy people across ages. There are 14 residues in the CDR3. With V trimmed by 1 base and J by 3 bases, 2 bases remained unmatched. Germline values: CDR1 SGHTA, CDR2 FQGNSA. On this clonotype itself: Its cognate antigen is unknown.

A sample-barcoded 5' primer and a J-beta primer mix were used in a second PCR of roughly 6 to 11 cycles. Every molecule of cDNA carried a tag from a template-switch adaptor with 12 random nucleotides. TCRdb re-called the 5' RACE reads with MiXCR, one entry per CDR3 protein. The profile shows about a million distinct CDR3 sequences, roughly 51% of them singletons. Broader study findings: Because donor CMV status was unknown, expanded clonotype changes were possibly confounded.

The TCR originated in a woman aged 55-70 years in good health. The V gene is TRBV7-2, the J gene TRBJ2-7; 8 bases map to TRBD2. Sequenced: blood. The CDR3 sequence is CASSLGGRIYEQYF. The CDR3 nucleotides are TGTGCCAGCAGCTTAGGCGGGAGGATCTACGAGCAGTACTTC.